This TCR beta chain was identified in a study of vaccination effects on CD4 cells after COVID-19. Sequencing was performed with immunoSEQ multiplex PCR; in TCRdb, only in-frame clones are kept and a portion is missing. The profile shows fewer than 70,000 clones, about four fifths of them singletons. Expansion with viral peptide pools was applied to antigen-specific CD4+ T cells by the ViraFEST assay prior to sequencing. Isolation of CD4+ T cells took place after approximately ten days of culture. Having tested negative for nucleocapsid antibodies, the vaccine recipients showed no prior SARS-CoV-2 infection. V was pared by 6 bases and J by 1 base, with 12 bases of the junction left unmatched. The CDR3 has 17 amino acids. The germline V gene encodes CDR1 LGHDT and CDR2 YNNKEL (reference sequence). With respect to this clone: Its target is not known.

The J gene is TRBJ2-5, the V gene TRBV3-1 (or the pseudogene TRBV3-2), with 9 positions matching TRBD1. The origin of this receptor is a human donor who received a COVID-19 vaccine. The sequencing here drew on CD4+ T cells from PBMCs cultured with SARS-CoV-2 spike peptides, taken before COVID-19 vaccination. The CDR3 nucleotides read TGTGCCAGCAGTCGCCTTGCGGGGACAGGGCCCCAAGAGACCCAGTACTTC. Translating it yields CASSRLAGTGPQETQYF.